This passage covers 3 T cell receptor beta chains from one sample sequenced in a study of blood T cell repertoires in COVID-19 (dated by TCRdb to about 2020). The library was generated by the immunoSEQ multiplex PCR assay. Imported from immuneACCESS, the table was reduced by TCRdb to in-frame sequences with V and J called. These copies leave out some clones; in studies compared against another copy, an unresolved V gene accounts for under half, and the cause of the remainder is not known. A total of about 61,000 clones appear in this sample, 70% to 90% of them only once. About 6.3% of the sample is held by the ten biggest clonotypes. Sequencing input: peripheral blood. The origin of the receptors is a man in his sixties with acute or convalescent COVID-19.

The J gene is TRBJ2-7, the V gene TRBV30, with 11 positions matching TRBD1. The V segment lost 5 bases and the J segment 0 bases; nucleotides outside the gene matches: 6. The CDR3 runs 15 residues. Germline CDR1 and CDR2: GTSNPN and SVGIG (reference sequence). CDR3 sequence reads: CAWGEGQGVSYEQYF. CDR3 nucleotide sequence: TGTGCCTGGGGGGAGGGACAGGGGGTCTCCTACGAGCAGTACTTC.

The genes are TRBV5-6 and TRBJ1-1; possible D gene TRBD1, 5 bases. There are 14 residues in the CDR3. Per germline, CDR1 SGHDT and CDR2 YYEEEE. V lost 2 bases, J lost 0 bases, and 8 bases lay in between. CDR3 sequence reads: CASSLRGMNTEAFF. In DNA, the CDR3 is TGTGCCAGCAGCTTAAGGGGCATGAACACTGAAGCTTTCTTT.

This CDR3 reads CAWQDSLGNQPQHF. DNA of the CDR3: TGTGCCTGGCAGGACAGCCTAGGCAATCAGCCCCAGCATTTT. The rearrangement joins TRBV30 to TRBJ1-5; D possibly corresponds to TRBD1 (6 bases). In germline, CDR1 is GTSNPN, CDR2 SVGIG (reference sequence). Trimming cost V 5 bases and J 2 bases, with 13 bases left between them. The CDR3 contains 14 residues.